This record looks at one T cell receptor (beta chain) sequence and its context. TCRdb's table, derived via immunoSEQ multiplex PCR, lists solely in-frame clones and lacks some. The sample holds 95,000 to 130,000 clones, 85% to 95% seen once. These data originate in a study of control samples from healthy donors and cancer patients. Germline values: CDR1 SGHDT, CDR2 YYEEEE. The CDR3 sequence is 14 residues long. The V gene lost 4 bases and the J gene lost 3 bases, with 13 bases spanning the gap. The receptor was derived from a man aged 25 to 45 in good health. The chain has TRBV5-6 and TRBJ1-2; D may be TRBD1 (6 bases). Material for sequencing was blood. CDR3 sequence reads: CASSLHRTDYGYTF. In DNA form, the CDR3 reads TGTGCCAGCAGCCTCCACAGGACAGACTATGGCTACACCTTC. The full variable domain, its missing parts supplied by reference TRBV5-6 and TRBJ1-2, is DAGVTQSPTHLIKTRGQQVTLRCSPKSGHDTVSWYQQALGQGPQFIFQYYEEEERQRGNFPDRFSGHQFPNYSSELNVNALLLGDSALYLCASSLHRTDYGYTFGSGTRLTVV.